These 21 T cell receptor beta chains were sequenced from one sample in a study of identical twins. MiXCR was run by TCRdb on the 5' RACE reads, yielding one entry per CDR3 protein. This sample carries hundreds of thousands of distinct CDR3 sequences, approximately 6.1% of them seen once, and the ten largest clones take 1.5% to 2%. Material: naive T cells sorted from blood. The receptors come from a young man in good health.

The sample holds many counts of this clonotype. The chain uses TRBV6-5 and TRBJ2-6; D might be TRBD1 (6 bases). The germline V and J ends were trimmed by 2 bases and 2 bases, with 10 bases remaining between them. Germline V lookup: CDR1 MNHEY, CDR2 SVGAGI. The CDR3 length is 16 residues. This CDR3 reads CASSYRTVAGANVLTF. The DNA for the CDR3 is TGTGCCAGCAGTTACCGGACAGTAGCTGGGGCCAACGTCCTGACTTTC.

The chain uses TRBV5-6 and TRBJ2-1, with D perhaps TRBD1 (5 bases). Trimming pared 4 bases from V and 0 bases from J, leaving 11 bases between. This CDR3 comprises 15 residues. CDR1 and CDR2 from the germline V gene are SGHDT and YYEEEE. CDR3 in DNA: TGTGCCAGCAGCCTAGGACACAGCTCCTACAATGAGCAGTTCTTC. Protein sequence: CASSLGHSSYNEQFF.

This clonotype was seen many times. Here the CDR3 DNA reads TGTGCCACCAGCCCACCAGGAGTGGGAGGGGATGAGCAGTTCTTC. Its translation is CATSPPGVGGDEQFF. V is TRBV15 and J is TRBJ2-1; 7 nucleotides match TRBD2. The CDR3 runs to 15 residues. V lost 5 bases, J lost 8 bases, and 12 bases stayed unmatched. Per germline, CDR1 LNHNV and CDR2 YYDKDF (reference sequence).

V usage is TRBV14 and J usage is TRBJ1-6; D possibly corresponds to TRBD1 (6 bases). Germline V gene sequence: CDR1 SGHDN, CDR2 FVKESK. This CDR3 is built from 14 residues. V lost 6 bases and J lost 5, with 11 bases in between. For the CDR3, the DNA is TGTGCCAGCAGACTACAGGGAAATAATTCACCCCTCCACTTT. Translated, it gives CASRLQGNNSPLHF.

This clonotype was counted ten times or more. The rearrangement joins TRBV7-9 to TRBJ2-7; no firm D call. Deletions cut 5 bases from V and 6 bases from J, with 8 bases between. This CDR3 has 11 amino acids. The germline gives CDR1 SEHNR, CDR2 FQNEAQ (reference sequence). The CDR3 reads CASSLDTEQYV. CDR3 bases: TGTGCCAGCAGCCTCGACACCGAGCAGTACGTC.

DNA of the CDR3: TGTGCCAGCAGCTCGGACCACTATACGCAGTATTTT. This codes for CASSSDHYTQYF. The chain joins TRBV7-2 to TRBJ2-3; D is unclear. Trimming shortened V by 4 bases and J by 7 bases, and 9 bases separated the two germline ends. Germline CDR1 is SGHTA and CDR2 is FQGNSA. The CDR3 is 12 amino acids.

This clonotype occurred a few times. This CDR3 is CATTRDNSYEQYF. The CDR3 region has the DNA TGTGCCACCACTCGGGACAACTCCTACGAGCAGTACTTC. J is TRBJ2-7 and V is TRBV12-3 or TRBV12-4; tentatively, D is TRBD1 (6 bases). V dropped 10 bases and J dropped 0 bases, with 13 bases sitting between them. The CDR3 is 13 residues long.

This clonotype was observed many times. The rearrangement uses TRBV12-3 or TRBV12-4 and TRBJ2-1; 7 positions match TRBD2. The CDR3 length is 15 residues. After removal of 6 bases from V and 2 bases from J, the junction contained 7 bases not matched to a gene. This chain's CDR3 is CASSIGGSPYNEQFF. CDR3 DNA sequence: TGTGCCAGCAGCATAGGCGGGAGCCCCTACAATGAGCAGTTCTTC.

There are a few counts of this clonotype. The chain employs TRBV27 and TRBJ1-2, with D possibly matching TRBD1 (5 bases). The V gene's germline CDR1 is MNHEY and CDR2 SMNVEV (reference sequence). The CDR3 has 14 amino acids. V was clipped by 5 bases and J by 7 bases, with 17 bases between them. The CDR3 here is CASSTIYGTRGYTF. The CDR3 coding sequence is TGTGCCAGCAGTACAATATACGGGACTCGTGGCTACACCTTC.

V is TRBV14 and J is TRBJ1-1, with D perhaps matching TRBD1 (5 bases). The germline V gene has CDR1 SGHDN and CDR2 FVKESK. Between the trimmed V and J ends, which lost 4 bases and 7 bases, there was a span of 22 bases. This CDR3 has 16 amino acids. CDR3: CASSPGRLVWGDEAFF. DNA for the CDR3: TGTGCCAGCAGCCCGGGACGCCTGGTGTGGGGTGATGAAGCTTTCTTT.

The rearrangement links TRBV18 to TRBJ2-5; D might be TRBD1 (5 bases). V lost 3 bases to trimming and J lost 2 bases, with 10 bases between them. There are 14 residues in the CDR3. Germline values: CDR1 KGHSH, CDR2 LQKENI. The CDR3 region is CASSPRQMQETQYF. The CDR3 nucleotides read TGTGCCAGCTCACCTCGACAGATGCAAGAGACCCAGTACTTC.

There are a few counts of this clonotype. This chain links TRBV7-2 with TRBJ2-3; D assignment may be TRBD1 or TRBD2 (6 bases each). Germline V lookup: CDR1 SGHTA, CDR2 FQGNSA. V was pared by 5 bases and J by 0 bases, with 18 bases between. This CDR3 is built from 17 residues. CDR3 amino acids: CASSPTSWGASTDTQYF. CDR3 nucleotide sequence: TGTGCCAGCAGCCCCACCTCTTGGGGGGCTAGCACAGATACGCAGTATTTT.

This clonotype was counted many times. The chain joins TRBV20-1 to TRBJ1-3; D is unclear. The CDR3 has 15 amino acids. The ends were cut back, 3 bases at V and 1 base at J, with 13 bases in the middle. Germline V CDR1 and CDR2: DFQATT, SNEGSKA (reference sequence). CDR3 nucleotide sequence: TGCAGTGCTAGTATGGCAGCCTCTTCTGGAAACACCATATATTTT. Translating it yields CSASMAASSGNTIYF.

In this sample, this clonotype turned up many times. V and J are TRBV29-1 and TRBJ2-7; D ambiguous. V dropped 0 bases and J dropped 6 bases, with 9 bases sitting between them. CDR3 length: 12 residues. Germline-derived CDR1 and CDR2 are SQVTM and ANQGSEA. The CDR3 here is CSVEDAGSEQYF. CDR3 in DNA: TGCAGCGTTGAAGACGCCGGGTCCGAGCAGTACTTC.

There are many counts of this clonotype. V usage is TRBV5-1 and J usage is TRBJ1-2, with 8 bases lining up with TRBD1. The V and J ends lost 5 bases and 6 bases, in that order; junction bases with no gene match: 9. The CDR3 sequence is 14 residues long. The germline CDR1 and CDR2 sequences are SGHRS and YFSETQ. CDR3 DNA sequence: TGCGCCAGCAGTTCAACAGGACAGGGCAATGGCTACACCTTC. Residues: CASSSTGQGNGYTF.

This clonotype was counted ten times or more. The chain joins TRBV24-1 to TRBJ2-7; the D gene is possibly TRBD1 (6 bases). This CDR3 spans 15 amino acids. V was pared by 1 base and J by 2 bases, with 11 bases between. CDR1 and CDR2 from the germline V gene are KGHDR and SFDVKD. CDR3 nucleotides: TGTGCCACCAGTGATTTCCTGGACAGTGCCTACGAGCAGTACTTC. Translating it yields CATSDFLDSAYEQYF.

The chain combines TRBV5-1 with TRBJ1-1; D unresolved. There are 14 residues in the CDR3. The V and J ends lost 2 bases and 8 bases respectively, with 16 bases between them. Germline assignment: CDR1 SGHRS and CDR2 YFSETQ. CDR3 sequence (DNA): TGCGCCAGCAGCTTTTTCAAAGATCCTAACGAAGCTTTCTTT. Translating it yields CASSFFKDPNEAFF.

Ten or more counts support this clonotype. V gene TRBV12-3 or TRBV12-4 combines with J gene TRBJ2-7, with 8 positions matching TRBD1. Trimming took 6 bases from V and 6 from J; bases not matched to a gene: 4. This CDR3 has 12 residues. The CDR3 region has the DNA TGTGCCAGCAGCGCTACAGGGGGCGAGCAGTACGTC. Protein product: CASSATGGEQYV.

This clonotype was seen only a few times. V gene TRBV7-6 combines with J gene TRBJ2-2; D is possibly TRBD2 (6 bases). CDR3 length equals 17 residues. V was clipped by 0 bases and J by 0 bases, with 11 bases between them. Germline V gene lookup returns CDR1 SGHVS and CDR2 FNYEAQ. The CDR3 spells CASSLALAFANTGELFF. CDR3 in DNA: TGTGCCAGCAGCTTAGCGCTAGCGTTCGCGAACACCGGGGAGCTGTTTTTT.

The chain joins TRBV30 to TRBJ2-1, with 11 bases matching TRBD2. The J segment lost 14 bases and the V segment lost 7 bases, leaving 7 bases of the junction unmatched. This CDR3 is 11 amino acids long. CDR1 and CDR2 (germline): GTSNPN, SVGIG (reference sequence). The CDR3 bases are TGTGCCTTTTTCTTAGCGGGAGGGGAGTTCTTC. Amino acid sequence: CAFFLAGGEFF.

V gene TRBV29-1 combines with J gene TRBJ2-7; D call uncertain. Deletions cut 0 bases from V and 11 bases from J, with 11 bases between. The CDR3 loop spans 11 amino acids. CDR1 is SQVTM and CDR2 is ANQGSEA in the germline V gene. The CDR3 spells CSVEDQTPEYV. CDR3 sequence (DNA): TGCAGCGTTGAAGATCAGACCCCCGAGTACGTC.